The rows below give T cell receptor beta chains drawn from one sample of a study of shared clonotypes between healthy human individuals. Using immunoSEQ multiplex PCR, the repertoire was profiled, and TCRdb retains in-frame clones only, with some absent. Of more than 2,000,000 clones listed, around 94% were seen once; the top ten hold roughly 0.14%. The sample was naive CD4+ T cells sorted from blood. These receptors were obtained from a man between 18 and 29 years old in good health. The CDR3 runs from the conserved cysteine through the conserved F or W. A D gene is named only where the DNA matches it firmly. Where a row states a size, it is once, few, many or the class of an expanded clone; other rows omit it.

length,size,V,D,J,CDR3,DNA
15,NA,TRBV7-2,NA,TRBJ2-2,CASTRARGNTGELFF,TGTGCCAGCACCCGGGCGCGGGGGAACACCGGGGAGCTGTTTTTT
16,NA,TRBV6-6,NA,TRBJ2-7,CASSGGGTPSSYEQYF,TGTGCCAGCAGCGGGGGCGGGACACCCAGCTCCTACGAGCAGTACTTC
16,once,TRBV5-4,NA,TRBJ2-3,CASSPPPRGSTDTQYF,TGTGCCAGCAGCCCTCCCCCCAGGGGCTCCACAGATACGCAGTATTTT
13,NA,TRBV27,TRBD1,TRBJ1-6,CASRYDRASPLHF,TGTGCCAGCAGATACGACAGGGCCTCACCCCTCCACTTT
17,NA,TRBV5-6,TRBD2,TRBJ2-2,CASSIRTSGTNTGELFF,TGTGCCAGCAGCATACGGACTAGCGGGACTAACACCGGGGAGCTGTTTTTT
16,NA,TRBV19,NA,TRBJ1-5,CASSSGVPWGNQPQHF,TGTGCCAGTAGTAGTGGGGTGCCCTGGGGCAATCAGCCCCAGCATTTT
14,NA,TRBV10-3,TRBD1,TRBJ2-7,CAISEGQVVYEQYF,TGTGCCATCAGTGAGGGACAGGTAGTCTACGAGCAGTACTTC
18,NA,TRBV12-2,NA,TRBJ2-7,CASRLVPFWARESYEQYF,TGTGCAAGTCGCTTAGTTCCCTTTTGGGCCAGGGAATCCTACGAGCAGTACTTC
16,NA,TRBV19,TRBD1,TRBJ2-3,CASSPDRGPGTDTQYF,TGTGCCAGTAGTCCGGACAGGGGTCCAGGCACAGATACGCAGTATTTT
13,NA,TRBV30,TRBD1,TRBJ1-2,CAWSDRGDYGYTF,TGTGCCTGGAGTGACAGGGGGGACTATGGCTACACCTTC
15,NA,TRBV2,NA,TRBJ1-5,CASTRGPGENQPQHF,TGTGCCAGCACTCGAGGCCCGGGGGAAAATCAGCCCCAGCATTTT
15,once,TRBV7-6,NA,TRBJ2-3,CASSLAGGNLDTQYF,TGTGCCAGCAGCTTAGCGGGGGGAAATTTAGATACGCAGTATTTT
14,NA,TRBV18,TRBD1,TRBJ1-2,CASSPRDRNYGYTF,TGTGCCAGCTCTCCTAGGGACAGGAACTATGGCTACACCTTC
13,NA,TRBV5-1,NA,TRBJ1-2,CASSPLEAGGYTF,TGCGCCAGCAGCCCGCTAGAGGCTGGGGGCTACACCTTC
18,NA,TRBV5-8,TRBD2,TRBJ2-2,CASSLAGTSGVNTGELFF,TGTGCCAGCAGCTTGGCCGGGACTAGCGGAGTGAACACCGGGGAGCTGTTTTTT
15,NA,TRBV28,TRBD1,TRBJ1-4,CASSFVTGEGEKLFF,TGTGCCAGCAGTTTTGTGACAGGGGAGGGTGAAAAACTGTTTTTT
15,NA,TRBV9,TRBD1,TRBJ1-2,CASSPRTGGNYGYTF,TGTGCCAGCAGCCCCCGGACAGGGGGGAACTATGGCTACACCTTC
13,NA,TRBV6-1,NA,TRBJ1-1,CASTWGANTEAFF,TGTGCCAGTACGTGGGGGGCGAACACTGAAGCTTTCTTT
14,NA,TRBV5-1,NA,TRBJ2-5,CASSLVPAQETQYF,TGCGCCAGCAGCTTGGTCCCTGCTCAAGAGACCCAGTACTTC
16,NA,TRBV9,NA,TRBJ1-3,CASSVDRTSSGNTIYF,TGTGCCAGCAGCGTAGACAGAACCAGCTCTGGAAACACCATATATTTT
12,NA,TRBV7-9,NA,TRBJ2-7,CASSLTEYEQYF,TGTGCCAGCAGCTTAACGGAGTACGAGCAGTACTTC
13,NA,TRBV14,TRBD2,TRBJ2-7,CASSLLAGREQYF,TGCGCCAGCAGTCTGCTAGCGGGGCGCGAGCAGTACTTC
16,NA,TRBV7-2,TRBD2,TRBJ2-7,CASSQGLAEISYEQYF,TGTGCCAGCAGCCAAGGACTAGCGGAAATCTCCTACGAGCAGTACTTC
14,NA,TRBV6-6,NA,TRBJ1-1,CASSYPEVGTEAFF,TGTGCCAGCAGTTACCCCGAGGTCGGCACTGAAGCTTTCTTT
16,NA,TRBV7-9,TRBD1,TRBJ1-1,CASSPRAGGGNTEAFF,TGTGCCAGCAGCCCGAGGGCAGGGGGCGGGAACACTGAAGCTTTCTTT
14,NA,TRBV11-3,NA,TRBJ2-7,CASSPGGVPYEQYF,TGTGCCAGCAGCCCAGGAGGGGTACCCTACGAGCAGTACTTC
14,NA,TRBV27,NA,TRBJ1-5,CASSTGLRNQPQHF,TGTGCCAGCTCCACGGGGTTGAGGAACCAGCCCCAGCATTTT
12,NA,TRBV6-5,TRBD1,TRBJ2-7,CASSYRGHEQYF,TGTGCCAGCAGTTATAGGGGGCACGAGCAGTACTTC
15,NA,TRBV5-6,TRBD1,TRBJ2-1,CASSSPGQGTDEQFF,TGTGCCAGCAGCTCTCCGGGACAGGGGACGGATGAGCAGTTCTTC
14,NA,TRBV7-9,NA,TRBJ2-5,CASSSGFGQETQYF,TGTGCCAGCAGCTCCGGGTTTGGCCAAGAGACCCAGTACTTC
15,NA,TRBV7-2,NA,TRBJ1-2,CASSLDGGAAYGYTF,TGTGCCAGCAGCTTAGATGGGGGCGCAGCCTATGGCTACACCTTC
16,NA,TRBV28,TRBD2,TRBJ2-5,CASSSDSGGNQETQYF,TGTGCCAGCAGCAGCGATTCGGGGGGGAACCAAGAGACCCAGTACTTC
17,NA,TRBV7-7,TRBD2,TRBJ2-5,CASSLGASGGAVETQYF,TGTGCTAGCAGCTTAGGAGCTAGCGGGGGGGCAGTAGAGACCCAGTACTTC
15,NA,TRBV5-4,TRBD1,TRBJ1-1,CASSIPTGGRTEAFF,TGTGCCAGCAGCATACCGACAGGGGGGAGGACTGAAGCTTTCTTT
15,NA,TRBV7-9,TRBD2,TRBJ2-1,CASSVLAGAYNEQFF,TGTGCCAGCAGCGTCCTAGCGGGAGCTTACAATGAGCAGTTCTTC
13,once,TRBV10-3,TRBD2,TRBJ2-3,CATRLAATDTQYF,TGTGCCACTAGACTAGCAGCCACAGATACGCAGTATTTT
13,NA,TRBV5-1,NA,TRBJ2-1,CASSLETYNEQFF,TGCGCCAGCAGCTTGGAGACCTACAATGAGCAGTTCTTC
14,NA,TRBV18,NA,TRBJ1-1,CASSPTGLSTEAFF,TGTGCCAGCTCACCAACAGGGTTGAGTACTGAAGCTTTCTTT
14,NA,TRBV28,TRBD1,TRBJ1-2,CASIRGGGGYGYTF,TGTGCCAGCATCCGGGGAGGGGGCGGCTATGGCTACACCTTC
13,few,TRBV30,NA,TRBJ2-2,CAWSVSHTGELFF,TGTGCCTGGAGTGTTTCCCACACCGGGGAGCTGTTTTTT
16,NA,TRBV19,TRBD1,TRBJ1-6,CASTRTGAGGFSPLHF,TGTGCCAGTACCCGGACAGGAGCGGGAGGTTTTTCACCCCTCCACTTT
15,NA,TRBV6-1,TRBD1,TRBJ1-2,CSLGTSDRVNYGYTF,TGTTCCCTCGGGACCTCCGACAGGGTTAACTATGGCTACACCTTC
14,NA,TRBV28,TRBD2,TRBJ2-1,CASSLPLAGREQFF,TGTGCCAGCAGTTTGCCACTAGCGGGGAGGGAGCAGTTCTTC
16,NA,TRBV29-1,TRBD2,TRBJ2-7,CSVPDGLAGGQTEQYF,TGCAGCGTCCCAGACGGACTAGCGGGAGGCCAAACCGAGCAGTACTTC
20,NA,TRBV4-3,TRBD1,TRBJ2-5,CASSQDPGGSSGGSGETQYF,TGCGCCAGCAGCCAAGATCCGGGCGGTAGCTCAGGGGGCTCTGGGGAGACCCAGTACTTC
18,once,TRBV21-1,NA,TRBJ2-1,CASSNKDRGRSGPNEQFF,TGTGCCAGCAGCAACAAGGACAGGGGGCGATCGGGACCCAATGAGCAGTTCTTC
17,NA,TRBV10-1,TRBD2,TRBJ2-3,CASIRTSSGRKSDTQYF,TGCGCCAGCATACGGACCTCTAGCGGGAGAAAGTCCGATACGCAGTATTTT
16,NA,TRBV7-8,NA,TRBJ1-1,CASSLQGRGGHTEAFF,TGTGCCAGCAGCTTGCAAGGGAGAGGGGGGCACACTGAAGCTTTCTTT